This is a list of T cell receptor beta chains from one sample in a study of cytomegalovirus exposure and HLA in healthy donors. Data came from immunoSEQ multiplex PCR; TCRdb stores just in-frame clones and leaves some out. The sample has about 130,000 clones; about 77% are singletons. Input material: PBMCs. The receptors shown here come from a man aged 50 or older in good health and CMV-seronegative. Both conserved end residues are part of each CDR3. A D gene is named only where the DNA matches it firmly. Size is stated for part of the rows, as once, few or many counts, or as a class when the clone is expanded.

d_gene	v_gene	abundance	j_gene	CDR3aa	CDR3nt
TRBD1	TRBV6-1	.	TRBJ1-5	CASSGIGGRGSNQPQHF	TGTGCCAGCAGTGGAATTGGGGGCAGGGGGAGCAATCAGCCCCAGCATTTT
.	TRBV15	.	TRBJ1-5	CATSIEQGFNQPQHF	TGTGCCACCAGCATTGAACAGGGATTCAATCAGCCCCAGCATTTT
.	TRBV18	.	TRBJ1-3	CASSPVDSLSGNTIYF	TGTGCCAGCTCACCAGTGGACAGCCTCTCTGGAAACACCATATATTTT
.	TRBV29-1	.	TRBJ1-1	CSGSRGTESTEAFF	TGCAGCGGCTCCCGGGGGACGGAGAGCACTGAAGCTTTCTTT
.	TRBV5-1	.	TRBJ2-5	CASSWLGGRETQYF	TGCGCCAGCAGCTGGCTAGGAGGTCGGGAGACCCAGTACTTC
TRBD1	TRBV27	.	TRBJ1-5	CASSFTGQARQPQHF	TGTGCCAGCAGTTTCACTGGACAGGCTCGGCAGCCCCAGCATTTT
.	TRBV7-9	.	TRBJ1-5	CASSRGDYSNQPQHF	TGTGCCAGCAGTCGGGGGGATTATAGCAATCAGCCCCAGCATTTT
.	TRBV4-1	.	TRBJ1-2	CASSQGKPELGAWYGYTF	TGCGCCAGCAGCCAAGGCAAACCTGAGTTGGGGGCGTGGTATGGCTACACCTTC
.	TRBV5-4	.	TRBJ1-3	CASSSSSGNTIYF	TGTGCCAGCAGCTCATCCTCTGGAAACACCATATATTTT
TRBD1	TRBV6-1	.	TRBJ1-1	CASSETGAGAEAFF	TGTGCCAGCAGTGAGACAGGGGCGGGCGCTGAAGCTTTCTTT
.	TRBV6-6	few	TRBJ1-1	CASTNREGEREAFF	TGTGCCAGCACTAATAGGGAAGGGGAACGGGAAGCTTTCTTT
TRBD1	TRBV28	few	TRBJ2-2	CASSTGQLLSGELFF	TGTGCCAGCAGTACGGGACAGTTATTAAGCGGGGAGCTGTTTTTT
.	TRBV12-5	.	TRBJ2-7	CASGLVLDSLYEQYF	TGTGCTAGTGGTTTGGTGTTGGACTCCCTCTACGAGCAGTACTTC
TRBD2	TRBV19	.	TRBJ2-5	CASSKASGYQETQYF	TGTGCCAGTAGTAAGGCTAGCGGGTACCAAGAGACCCAGTACTTC
.	TRBV28	.	TRBJ1-2	CASSFSGTNNYGYTF	TGTGCCAGCAGTTTCTCCGGGACAAATAACTATGGCTACACCTTC
TRBD2	TRBV23-1	.	TRBJ2-1	CASRRTSAAYNEQFF	TGCGCCAGCAGACGGACTAGCGCAGCCTACAATGAGCAGTTCTTC
TRBD2	TRBV7-6	.	TRBJ2-3	CASSSHVSGRTTDTQYF	TGTGCCAGCAGCTCCCACGTTAGCGGGAGAACGACAGATACGCAGTATTTT
TRBD1	TRBV5-1	.	TRBJ2-5	CASRQGASETQYF	TGCGCCAGCAGGCAGGGGGCATCAGAGACCCAGTACTTC
TRBD2	TRBV29-1	.	TRBJ2-3	CSAAGLAGVSADTQYF	TGCAGCGCCGCTGGGCTAGCGGGAGTTAGCGCAGATACGCAGTATTTT
TRBD1	TRBV5-6	.	TRBJ1-2	CASSPSGGYYGYTF	TGTGCCAGCAGCCCATCAGGGGGCTACTATGGCTACACCTTC
.	TRBV27	.	TRBJ1-1	CASRSGIKAFF	TGTGCCAGCAGGTCCGGGATTAAAGCTTTCTTT
.	TRBV27	.	TRBJ2-2	CASLQGPTGELFF	TGTGCCAGCCTACAGGGTCCCACCGGGGAGCTGTTTTTT
TRBD1	TRBV4-1	.	TRBJ1-3	CASSVTQGASGNTIYF	TGCGCCAGCAGCGTAACACAGGGGGCTTCTGGAAACACCATATATTTT
TRBD2	TRBV18	.	TRBJ2-7	CASSLASGKILGPDEQYF	TGTGCCAGCTCTCTGGCTAGCGGGAAAATACTTGGGCCCGACGAGCAGTACTTC
.	TRBV5-6	.	TRBJ2-5	CASSRGETQYF	TGTGCCAGCAGCCGTGGCGAGACCCAGTACTTC
TRBD2	TRBV27	.	TRBJ2-2	CASSLDPGTSTHRELFF	TGTGCCAGCAGTTTAGATCCCGGGACTAGCACCCACCGGGAGCTGTTTTTT
.	TRBV18	.	TRBJ1-4	CASSPGQRELFF	TGTGCCAGCTCACCGGGCCAGAGAGAACTGTTTTTT
TRBD1	TRBV4-3	.	TRBJ2-2	CASSIYATGGTGELFF	TGCGCCAGCAGCATATATGCAACAGGGGGCACCGGGGAGCTGTTTTTT
.	TRBV5-1	.	TRBJ2-2	CASSQSDRPGELFF	TGCGCCAGCAGCCAATCTGACAGGCCCGGGGAGCTGTTTTTT
TRBD1	TRBV29-1	.	TRBJ2-1	CSVARTGGIYNEQFF	TGCAGCGTGGCCCGGACAGGGGGCATCTACAATGAGCAGTTCTTC
TRBD2	TRBV5-1	.	TRBJ2-1	CASSLGSGPNNEQFF	TGCGCCAGCAGCTTGGGTAGCGGGCCAAACAATGAGCAGTTCTTC
.	TRBV21-1	.	TRBJ2-5	CASSKGGPEDQETQYF	TGTGCCAGCAGCAAGGGGGGGCCAGAGGACCAAGAGACCCAGTACTTC
TRBD1	TRBV19	few	TRBJ1-5	CASSTDRGLNQPQHF	TGTGCCAGTAGTACCGACAGGGGGCTCAATCAGCCCCAGCATTTT
.	TRBV6-4	.	TRBJ2-7	CASRAFYEQYF	TGTGCCAGCAGGGCCTTCTACGAGCAGTACTTC
.	TRBV19	few	TRBJ1-3	CASRVTGSSGNTIYF	TGTGCCAGTAGAGTGACAGGCAGCTCTGGAAACACCATATATTTT
TRBD1	TRBV7-2	.	TRBJ2-5	CASSIGQGRETQYF	TGTGCCAGCAGCATAGGACAGGGGCGCGAGACCCAGTACTTC
TRBD2	TRBV10-3	.	TRBJ2-1	CAISLAGGSYNEQFF	TGTGCCATTTCACTAGCGGGAGGCTCCTACAATGAGCAGTTCTTC
.	TRBV6-1	.	TRBJ2-5	CASSAVDTQETQYF	TGTGCCAGCAGCGCAGTCGACACACAAGAGACCCAGTACTTC
.	TRBV5-1	once	TRBJ2-5	CASSLRPGGETQYF	TGCGCCAGCAGCTTGAGGCCGGGGGGCGAGACCCAGTACTTC
.	TRBV7-2	.	TRBJ1-3	CASSPSEGIYTGNTIYF	TGTGCCAGCAGCCCCAGTGAGGGTATATACACCGGAAACACCATATATTTT
TRBD1	TRBV6-1	.	TRBJ1-5	CASSVGGQQPQHF	TGTGCCAGCAGTGTAGGGGGCCAACAGCCCCAGCATTTT